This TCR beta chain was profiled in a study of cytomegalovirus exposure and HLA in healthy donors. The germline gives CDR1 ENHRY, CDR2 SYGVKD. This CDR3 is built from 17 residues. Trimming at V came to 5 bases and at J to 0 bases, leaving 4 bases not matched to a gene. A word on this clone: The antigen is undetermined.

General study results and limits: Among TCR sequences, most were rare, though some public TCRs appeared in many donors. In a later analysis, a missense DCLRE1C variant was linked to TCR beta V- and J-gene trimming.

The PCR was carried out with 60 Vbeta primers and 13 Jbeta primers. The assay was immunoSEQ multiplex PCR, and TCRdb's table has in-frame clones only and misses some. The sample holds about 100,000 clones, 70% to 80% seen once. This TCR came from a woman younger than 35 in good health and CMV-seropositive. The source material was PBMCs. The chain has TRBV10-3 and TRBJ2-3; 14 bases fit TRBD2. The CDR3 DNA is TGTGCCATCAGTCGACTAGCGGGAGGGTCGAGCACAGATACGCAGTATTTT. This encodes CAISRLAGGSSTDTQYF.